Listed here are 2 T cell receptor beta chains from one sample, sequenced in a study of regulatory T cells in long-lasting Graves disease. Documented time point: persistent/refractory GD, antithyroid drugs over 5 years with positive TRAb. The authors made the TCR library using RNA they extracted from PBMCs. Through Arm-PCR of CDR3 regions and iRepertoire HTBI primers, TCR beta libraries were built. Each CDR3 protein is one row after TCRdb ran MiXCR on the multiplex PCR reads. The sample includes a few hundred thousand distinct CDR3 sequences, 20% to 25% seen only once; the top ten take roughly 6.9%. The source material was peripheral blood mononuclear cells (PBMCs), sampled when the disease was refractory, from a patient treated with antithyroid drugs. The origin of the receptors is a female donor with Graves disease.

The J gene is TRBJ2-1, the V gene TRBV5-6, with 11 bases aligning to TRBD2. Germline V CDR1 and CDR2: SGHDT, YYEEEE. V lost 4 bases and J lost 5; bases outside the gene matches: 5. The CDR3 runs 15 residues. CDR3 bases: TGTGCCAGCAGCGCCGGGACTAGCGGTAACAATGAGCAGTTCTTC. Translated, it gives CASSAGTSGNNEQFF.

In its sample, this clonotype was seen a few times. The V and J genes are TRBV19 and TRBJ1-2; D is uncertain. CDR1 LNHDA and CDR2 SQIVND come from the germline V gene (reference sequence). The V end lost 0 bases, the J end lost 2 bases, and 7 bases lay between the germline ends. The CDR3 sequence is 14 residues long. CDR3 protein: CASSIDMGNYGYTF. In DNA form, the CDR3 reads TGTGCCAGTAGTATAGATATGGGGAACTATGGCTACACCTTC.